This TCR beta chain comes out of a study of blood T cell repertoires in COVID-19 (dated by TCRdb to 2019 to 2021). General notes on the study: ImmuneRACE Cohort 3 recovered participants were defined by two consecutive negative NP/OP PCR tests, healthcare professional clearance, or symptom resolution. Samples covering the acute and convalescent phases of COVID-19 were provided by collaborators in the United States, Italy and Spain. The prospective study material was composed of cDNA or gDNA derived from T cells, B-cell-depleted T cells, or PBMCs. Deeply sampled blood TCRbeta repertoires from subjects exposed to, actively infected with, or recovered from COVID-19 were included in the dataset. A freely available public database, intended as a resource for researchers studying the immune response to SARS-CoV-2, is where the repertoires were released. The samples were drawn from two sources: the first 160 participants of the ongoing ImmuneRACE study, and some 1,300 subjects contributed by 6 global collaborators. Sample metadata almost always included a de-identified subject ID, COVID-19 status, age in years and sex. HLA class I and class II types, where available, came from metadata supplied by the sample provider rather than from assay-based typing. General study outcomes and caveats: The amount of clinical and demographic metadata varied by source and participant and was provided uncurated.

TCRbeta CDR3 regions were amplified from genomic DNA using the immunoSEQ Assay, a bias-controlled multiplex PCR. On the study's bioinformatics: Within the assay, amplification of reference gene primers was used to estimate how many nucleated cells each sample contained. To quantify the absolute abundance of each unique TCRbeta CDR3 rearrangement, sequence reads were collapsed and filtered. For each sample, productive Simpson clonality was calculated by taking the square root of Simpson's diversity index across productive rearrangements. The immuneACCESS repertoire file appears here via TCRdb, limited to in-frame rearrangements. These files lack a portion of the clones; in checked studies, under half of the deficit traces to unresolved V genes, and the cause of the others is not known. The DNA was the basis for D and trimming; V, J and clone size are from that table. For this sample there are approximately 360,000 clones; more than 75% appear just once. 1.5% to 2.5% of the sample rests with the top ten.

Of note for this clone: Its binding antigen is unknown. No base qualities exist here, and no much larger clone lies one base off it.

V ends up 4 bases short and J 14 bases short, with an unmatched junction base count of 12. CDR1 and CDR2 were assigned from the germline V gene (reference sequence) as SEHNR and FQNEAQ. The CDR3 holds 14 amino acids from the cysteine to the phenylalanine. The read is trimmed to its CDR3 DNA, 42 bases read in frame from base 1. In the prospective study, participants were about 18 to 95 years old, resided in about two dozen geographic areas of the United States, and were enrolled through a virtual design. To assign participants to cohorts, the prospective study relied on clinical history that participants themselves reported in a screening survey and a study questionnaire. Each participant in the prospective study had whole blood, serum and a nasopharyngeal or oropharyngeal swab collected by mobile phlebotomists. Additional blood draws and questionnaires over an approximately two-month period could optionally be provided by prospective study participants. Prospective study blood samples were shipped either frozen or at room temperature before DNA extraction.

The TCR sequence derives from a man aged 40-50 years in a cohort exposed to, infected with or recovered from COVID-19 (not recorded which). This chain joins TRBV7-9 to TRBJ1-3, with 9 bases aligning to TRBD1. Sequences were obtained from PBMCs or T cells enriched from blood (not recorded which). The CDR3 protein: CASSSEGQGPPLYF. The DNA sequence is given as TGTGCCAGCAGCTCCGAAGGACAGGGGCCCCCCTTATATTTT.